This TCR beta chain was recorded in a study of T cells in women clearing cervical HPV infection. Study-level background: Cases: HPV16-related CIN3 or worse on histology, 2 invasive cancers. Case blood was drawn a median about 150 days after lesion detection. Whole-study findings and limits: Repertoire richness, not evenness, was significantly elevated in CIN3+ cases versus controls.

Of note for this clone: The antigen is unknown. The sequence runs out 3 residues before the end of the CDR3; the remainder is reconstructed from the germline J gene.

The CDR3 totals 15 residues. The germline V gene encodes CDR1 SGHTA and CDR2 FQGNSA. Trimming pared 5 bases from V and 3 bases from J, leaving 16 bases between. Sequenced by immunoSEQ multiplex PCR; TCRdb stores in-frame clones only, minus some. The sample features tens of thousands of clones, with under 20% in its top ten. Specimen: blood buffy coat. This chain connects TRBV7-2 to TRBJ2-5; tentative D call: TRBD2 (7 bases). This receptor was identified in a woman between 18 and 75 years old with a cervical HPV16 infection that either progressed to CIN3+ or cleared (not recorded which). The CDR3 region is CASSPNQGREETQYF. CDR3 bases read: TGTGCCAGCAGCCCTAACCAGGGGAGGGAAGAGACC. Together with reference TRBV7-2 and TRBJ2-5, the CDR3 gives the full variable domain: GAGVSQSPSNKVTEKGKDVELRCDPISGHTALYWYRQSLGQGLEFLIYFQGNSAPDKSGLPSDRFSAERTGGSVSTLTIQRTQQEDSAVYLCASSPNQGREETQYFGPGTRLLVL.